These T cell receptor beta chains were read from a single sample in a study of OX40 agonist ivuxolimab in advanced cancers. The data were produced by immunoSEQ multiplex PCR, yet TCRdb's version contains in-frame clones alone and is incomplete. The data contain about 120,000 clones, around 89% of them singletons. Sequenced here: CD4+ or CD8+ T cells sorted from blood, sampled in a trial of the OX40 agonist ivuxolimab. Source of these receptors: an adult with an advanced solid tumor such as melanoma, head and neck, liver or kidney cancer. Each CDR3 is given with its conserved first and last residue. Fields, in order: clone size, J gene, D gene, V gene, CDR3 DNA, CDR3 protein. A D gene is named only where the DNA matches it firmly. Some rows have no size entry. The others give once, few or many, or a class for an expanded clone.

>once|TRBJ2-4|-|TRBV4-3
TGCGCCAGTTCCCTTCGAGCGGGTGACAACATTCAGTACTTC
CASSLRAGDNIQYF
>-|TRBJ2-3|-|TRBV7-9
TGTGCCAGCAGCCCTGCCTCCGTCACAGATACGCAGTATTTT
CASSPASVTDTQYF
>-|TRBJ1-2|-|TRBV20-1
TGCAGTGCCCTTGGGGCAGATGGCTACACCTTC
CSALGADGYTF
>-|TRBJ1-5|-|TRBV28
TGTGCCAGCAGTTTAGGGTTCAATCAGCCCCAGCATTTT
CASSLGFNQPQHF
>-|TRBJ1-1|TRBD1|TRBV19
TGTGCCAGTAGTGTCCAGGGGGCTACGACGGCTTTCTTT
CASSVQGATTAFF
>-|TRBJ2-3|-|TRBV5-6
TGTGCCAGCAGTCGTGATAGGTCAGGTGGGGGCACAGATACGCAGTATTTT
CASSRDRSGGGTDTQYF
>-|TRBJ1-5|TRBD1|TRBV18
TGTGCCAGCTCAGAACGACTACAGGGGGCTGGCAATCAGCCCCAGCATTTT
CASSERLQGAGNQPQHF
>-|TRBJ1-2|-|TRBV18
TGTGCCAGCTCACCACGACGGGGAAGTGACTATGGCTACACCTTC
CASSPRRGSDYGYTF
>-|TRBJ1-1|-|TRBV5-1
TGCGCCAGCAGCCTAACCGGGAGAAGAGAAACTGAAGCTTTCTTT
CASSLTGRRETEAFF
>-|TRBJ2-1|-|TRBV6-5
TGTGCCAGCAGTACCACGGACGGCTCCTACAATGAGCAGTTCTTC
CASSTTDGSYNEQFF
>-|TRBJ2-3|TRBD2|TRBV9
TGTGCCAGCAGCGTAGCTATAGCGGGGGGAACAGATACGCAGTATTTT
CASSVAIAGGTDTQYF
>once|TRBJ2-1|-|TRBV20-1
TGCAGTGCTGCCCGACTGAACTCGCAGTTCTTC
CSAARLNSQFF
>-|TRBJ1-1|TRBD1|TRBV6-4
TGTGCCAGCAGTGACTACTCGGGACAGGGGGTTTGGAACACTGAAGCTTTCTTT
CASSDYSGQGVWNTEAFF
>-|TRBJ1-1|-|TRBV10-3
TGTGCCATCAGTGAGTGGGGAGGCTCGGGTGAAGCTTTCTTT
CAISEWGGSGEAFF
>-|TRBJ2-3|TRBD1|TRBV5-1
TGCGCCAGCAGCTTGGATTGGACAGGGGGCACAGATACGCAGTATTTT
CASSLDWTGGTDTQYF
>-|TRBJ2-5|TRBD1|TRBV6-6
TGTGCCAGCAGTCGCCCCTTCAGGGGGCTTGGGGAGACCCAGTACTTC
CASSRPFRGLGETQYF
>-|TRBJ2-1|-|TRBV19
TGTGCCAGTACCAGGCGGGGGCCATACAATGAGCAGTTCTTC
CASTRRGPYNEQFF
>-|TRBJ2-1|TRBD2|TRBV18
TGTGCCAGCTCACCCCCCGGGACTAGCGGGGGAAATGAGCAGTTCTTC
CASSPPGTSGGNEQFF
>-|TRBJ2-7|-|TRBV27
TGTGCCAGCACGAGCAGCAGGACAAGGGGCCACGAGCTGTACTTC
CASTSSRTRGHELYF
>-|TRBJ2-7|-|TRBV7-9
TGTGCCAGCAGCCGACAGGAAACCTACGAGCAGTACTTC
CASSRQETYEQYF
>-|TRBJ2-5|-|TRBV7-2
TGTGCCAGCAGCTTAGCGAACCAAGAGACCCAGTACTTC
CASSLANQETQYF
>-|TRBJ1-2|TRBD1|TRBV25-1
TGTGCCAGCAGTCAGGGGGGGAACTATGGCTACACCTTC
CASSQGGNYGYTF
>-|TRBJ1-4|TRBD1|TRBV5-1
TGCGCCAGCAGCCTCCTAGGGGGACAGGGCAATGAAAAACTGTTTTTT
CASSLLGGQGNEKLFF
>-|TRBJ1-1|-|TRBV5-1
TGCGCCAGCAGCCTAACAGGGCTGAACACTGAAGCTTTCTTT
CASSLTGLNTEAFF
>-|TRBJ2-5|TRBD1|TRBV18
TGTGCCAGCTCACTGGACAGGTTTGGCGAGACCCAGTACTTC
CASSLDRFGETQYF
>-|TRBJ2-1|-|TRBV6-6
TGTGCCAGCAGTTACTCGTATAACAATGAGCAGTTCTTC
CASSYSYNNEQFF
>-|TRBJ1-1|-|TRBV4-3
TGCGCCAGCAGCCTTCTCGACGGGAACACTGAAGCTTTCTTT
CASSLLDGNTEAFF
>-|TRBJ1-2|-|TRBV28
TGTGCCAGCAGTCCTCCCGTGGGCAGGACCTTCTATGGCTACACCTTC
CASSPPVGRTFYGYTF
>-|TRBJ1-2|-|TRBV11-2
TGTGCCAGCAGCCCCGGGACGGAGTATGGCTACACCTTC
CASSPGTEYGYTF
>-|TRBJ1-6|-|TRBV4-3
TGCGCCAGCAGCCAAGAAGCAGGGGAGAGTAGGTCACCCCTCCACTTT
CASSQEAGESRSPLHF
>-|TRBJ1-6|TRBD1|TRBV11-2
TGTGCCAGCAGACTCCAGGGGGCAAATTCACCCCTCCACTTT
CASRLQGANSPLHF
>-|TRBJ1-5|-|TRBV5-5
TGTGCCAGCAGCTTGGAAGGCGGAGCTCAGCCCCAGCATTTT
CASSLEGGAQPQHF